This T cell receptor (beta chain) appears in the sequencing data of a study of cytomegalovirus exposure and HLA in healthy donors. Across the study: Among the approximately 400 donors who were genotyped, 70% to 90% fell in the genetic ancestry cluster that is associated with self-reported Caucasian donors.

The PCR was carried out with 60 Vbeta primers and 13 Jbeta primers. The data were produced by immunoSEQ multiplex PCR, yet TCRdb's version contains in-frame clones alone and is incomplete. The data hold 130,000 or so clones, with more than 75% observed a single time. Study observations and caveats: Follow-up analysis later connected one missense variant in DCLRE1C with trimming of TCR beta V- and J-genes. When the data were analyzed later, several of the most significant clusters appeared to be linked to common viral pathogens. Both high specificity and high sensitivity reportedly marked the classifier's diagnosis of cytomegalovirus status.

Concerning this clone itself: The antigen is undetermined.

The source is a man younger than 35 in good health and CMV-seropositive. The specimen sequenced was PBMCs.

CDR3 region: CASSVVWSSGNTIYF. CDR3 coding DNA: TGTGCCAGCAGTGTAGTATGGAGCTCTGGAAACACCATATATTTT. The V call is TRBV2, the J call TRBJ1-3; D gene uncertain. The CDR3 runs 15 residues. Germline lookup yields CDR1 SNHLY and CDR2 FYNNEI. Trimming removed 4 bases at V and 0 bases at J, with 10 bases between.